This T cell receptor beta chain was recorded in a study of blood T cell repertoires in COVID-19. Turning to the study itself: Sources were T cells, B-cell-depleted T cells, or PBMCs; the material itself was cDNA or gDNA.

In the original workflow: Cell counts per sample came from amplifying reference gene primers. Assay used: immunoSEQ multiplex PCR; TCRdb lists only in-frame clones, some missing. V, J and clone size derive from that table, while D and trimming were established from the DNA sequence. The sample records about 300,000 clones, 85% to 90% being singletons. This CDR3 region has 15 residues. Germline loops: CDR1 MDHEN, CDR2 SYDVKM. The ends were cut back, 1 base at V and 6 bases at J, with 12 bases in the middle. The material sequenced was peripheral blood. The chain couples TRBV28 to TRBJ1-4; TRBD1 is a possible D gene (6 bases). This TCR was recovered from a woman between 25 and 40 years old with COVID-19, enrolled during active disease. CDR3 sequence: CASSLSAAGDEKLFF. The CDR3 DNA reads TGTGCCAGCAGTTTATCAGCGGCAGGGGATGAAAAACTGTTTTTT.